The present entry profiles one T cell receptor beta chain with its context. Per the study methods: Amplification of reference gene primers provided the estimated nucleated cell counts. This table comes from immunoSEQ multiplex PCR, and its TCRdb copy is limited to in-frame clones, with some not included. That table is the source of V, J and clone size, and D and trimming were worked out from the DNA. The table includes tens of thousands of clones, 75% to 90% detected once. The sample originates from a study of blood T cell repertoires in COVID-19. Study details: PBMCs, B-cell-depleted T cells, or T cells were the source of the cDNA or gDNA that made up the material.

CDR1 and CDR2 from the germline V gene are ENHRY and SYGVKD. This CDR3 has 16 amino acids. Trimming took off 0 bases at V and 8 bases at J, with 20 bases between the two ends. The specimen was peripheral blood. The source of this sequence is a woman between 55 and 75 years old with COVID-19, enrolled during active disease. This chain joins TRBV10-3 and TRBJ2-7; D perhaps matches TRBD2 (7 bases). CDR3 sequence reads: CAISESRRGRGTQQYF. CDR3 bases: TGTGCCATCAGTGAGTCGCGAAGGGGGAGGGGTACGCAGCAGTACTTC.